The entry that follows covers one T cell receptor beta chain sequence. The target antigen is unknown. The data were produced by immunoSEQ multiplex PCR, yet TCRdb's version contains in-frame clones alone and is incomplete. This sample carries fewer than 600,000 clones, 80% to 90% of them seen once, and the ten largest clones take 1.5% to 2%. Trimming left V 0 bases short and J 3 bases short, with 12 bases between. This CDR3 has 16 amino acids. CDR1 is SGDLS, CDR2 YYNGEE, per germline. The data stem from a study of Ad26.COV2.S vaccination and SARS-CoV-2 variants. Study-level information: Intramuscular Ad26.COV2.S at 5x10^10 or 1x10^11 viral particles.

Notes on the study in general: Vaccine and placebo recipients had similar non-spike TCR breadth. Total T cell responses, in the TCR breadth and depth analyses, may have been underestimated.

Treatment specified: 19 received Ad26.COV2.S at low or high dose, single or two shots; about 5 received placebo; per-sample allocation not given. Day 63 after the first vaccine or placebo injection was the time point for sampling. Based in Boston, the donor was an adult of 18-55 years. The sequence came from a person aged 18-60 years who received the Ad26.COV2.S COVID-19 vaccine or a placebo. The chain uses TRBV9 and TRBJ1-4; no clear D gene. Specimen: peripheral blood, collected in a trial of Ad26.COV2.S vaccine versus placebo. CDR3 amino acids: CASSVGGRAPNEKLFF. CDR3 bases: TGTGCCAGCAGCGTAGGAGGGAGGGCCCCTAATGAAAAACTGTTTTTT.